These T cell receptor beta chains were read from a single sample in a study of T-cell reconstitution after alpha-beta-depleted transplantation in children. TCRdb ran MiXCR on the PCR reads and lists one entry per CDR3 protein. The table shows hundreds of thousands of distinct CDR3 sequences, with 10% to 15% occurring only once. The sample in question was PBMCs, obtained before TCRalphabeta/CD19-depleted stem cell transplant. The receptors stem from a girl aged 2-10 years with congenital amegakaryocytic thrombocytopenia, due to receive a stem cell transplant. Each CDR3 is given with its conserved first and last residue. A D gene is named only where the DNA matches it firmly. Clone size is given for some rows only: seen once, a few or many times, or a class if the clone is expanded.

J gene | D gene | clone size | V gene | CDR3 length | CDR3 protein | CDR3 DNA
TRBJ1-4 | . | . | TRBV21-1 | 11 | CASSRGKKLFF | TGTGCCAGCAGCAGAGGGAAAAAACTGTTTTTT
TRBJ2-7 | . | many | TRBV3-1 | 13 | CASNGEPSYEQYF | TGTGCCAGCAACGGCGAACCGAGCTACGAGCAGTACTTC
TRBJ2-5 | TRBD2 | . | TRBV4-2 | 18 | CASSSRTSGSKGEETQYF | TGTGCCAGCAGCTCTCGGACTAGCGGGAGTAAGGGTGAAGAGACCCAGTACTTC
TRBJ2-1 | TRBD2 | . | TRBV7-3 | 15 | CASSDLAGGLNEQFF | TGTGCCAGCAGCGACCTAGCGGGAGGGCTTAATGAGCAGTTCTTC
TRBJ2-7 | . | many | TRBV28 | 16 | CASSHAGTPSSYEQYF | TGTGCCAGCAGTCATGCCGGGACACCAAGCTCCTACGAGCAGTACTTC
TRBJ2-4 | . | . | TRBV20-1 | 16 | CSARGSYGTAKNIQYF | TGCAGTGCTAGAGGGTCCTACGGGACAGCCAAAAACATTCAGTACTTC
TRBJ2-1 | . | . | TRBV5-1 | 14 | CASTTRYPYNEQFF | TGCGCCAGCACTACACGATACCCCTACAATGAGCAGTTCTTC
TRBJ2-1 | . | . | TRBV12-3/TRBV12-4 | 15 | CASSSNRVTYNEQFF | TGTGCCAGCAGCTCAAACAGGGTGACCTACAATGAGCAGTTCTTC
TRBJ2-1 | TRBD2 | many | TRBV20-1 | 14 | CSVIHASGANEQFF | TGCAGTGTCATCCACGCTAGCGGGGCTAATGAGCAGTTCTTC
TRBJ2-3 | TRBD2 | once | TRBV4-2 | 17 | CASSQDPLAGGTDTQYF | TGTGCCAGCAGCCAAGACCCCCTCGCGGGAGGTACAGATACGCAGTATTTT
TRBJ2-3 | . | few | TRBV15 | 18 | CATAKTVISGTQRGTQYF | TGTGCCACCGCGAAAACCGTAATAAGCGGTACTCAGCGTGGTACGCAGTATTTT
TRBJ2-5 | . | . | TRBV20-1 | 16 | CSARGEKDTPIETQYF | TGCAGTGCTAGGGGTGAAAAGGACACCCCGATAGAGACCCAGTACTTC
TRBJ2-1 | TRBD2 | many | TRBV12-3/TRBV12-4 | 16 | CASSLVKSGRANEQFF | TGTGCCAGCAGTTTAGTGAAAAGCGGGAGGGCGAATGAGCAGTTCTTC
TRBJ2-3 | TRBD2 | few | TRBV29-1 | 15 | CSVERGLAERDTQYF | TGCAGCGTGGAGCGGGGACTAGCGGAAAGAGATACGCAGTATTTT
TRBJ2-7 | TRBD1 | . | TRBV5-1 | 15 | CASSEDLQGIYEQYF | TGCGCCAGCAGCGAAGATCTACAGGGGATCTACGAGCAGTACTTC
TRBJ2-2 | TRBD2 | few | TRBV30 | 13 | CAWRSGSPGELFF | TGTGCCTGGCGAAGCGGGAGTCCCGGGGAGCTGTTTTTT
TRBJ2-7 | TRBD2 | many | TRBV20-1 | 14 | CSAILAGVPYEQYF | TGCAGTGCCATACTAGCGGGGGTACCCTACGAGCAGTACTTC
TRBJ1-1 | . | few | TRBV12-3/TRBV12-4 | 14 | CASSRQSMNTEAFF | TGTGCCAGCAGCCGACAGTCCATGAACACTGAAGCTTTCTTT
TRBJ2-5 | . | few | TRBV5-1 | 14 | CASSWGSSQETQYF | TGCGCCAGCAGCTGGGGGAGTAGCCAGGAGACCCAGTACTTC
TRBJ2-7 | . | many | TRBV5-1 | 12 | CASRRGGGEQYF | TGCGCCTCCCGGAGGGGCGGTGGAGAGCAGTACTTC
TRBJ2-7 | . | few | TRBV12-3/TRBV12-4 | 12 | CASSHDSGEQYF | TGTGCCAGCAGTCACGACAGTGGGGAGCAGTACTTC
TRBJ2-7 | . | few | TRBV7-9 | 16 | CASSLKRASRPYEQYF | TGTGCCAGCAGCCTAAAAAGAGCCTCCCGGCCCTACGAGCAGTACTTC
TRBJ2-1 | TRBD2 | few | TRBV20-1 | 13 | CSARAAGGIEQFF | TGCAGTGCTAGAGCGGCGGGAGGGATCGAGCAGTTCTTC
TRBJ2-7 | . | . | TRBV15 | 15 | CATSRGASVQGEQYF | TGTGCCACCAGCAGAGGAGCCTCAGTCCAGGGCGAGCAGTACTTC
TRBJ2-3 | TRBD2 | . | TRBV20-1 | 16 | CSAPHPTSGMTDTQYF | TGCAGTGCTCCTCACCCGACTAGCGGGATGACAGATACGCAGTATTTT
TRBJ2-1 | . | many | TRBV12-3/TRBV12-4 | 10 | CASGSNEQFF | TGTGCCAGCGGGAGTAATGAGCAGTTCTTC
TRBJ2-1 | TRBD2 | many | TRBV20-1 | 14 | CSATPTSGRNEQFF | TGCAGTGCAACACCGACTAGCGGGAGGAATGAGCAGTTCTTC
TRBJ2-3 | TRBD2 | many | TRBV20-1 | 18 | CSAREGFGAGGPTDTQYF | TGCAGTGCTAGAGAAGGCTTCGGAGCGGGAGGTCCCACAGATACGCAGTATTTT
TRBJ2-3 | . | . | TRBV4-1 | 17 | CASSQAVAGRGADTQYF | TGCGCCAGCAGCCAAGCAGTCGCGGGAAGAGGCGCAGATACGCAGTATTTT
TRBJ2-3 | TRBD2 | many | TRBV5-1 | 17 | CASSLRPSGPGTDTQYF | TGCGCCAGCAGCTTGAGGCCTAGCGGTCCAGGCACAGATACGCAGTATTTT
TRBJ2-1 | . | few | TRBV3-1 | 16 | CASSQDLGGSLNEQFF | TGTGCCAGCAGCCAAGATCTAGGGGGATCGTTAAATGAGCAGTTCTTC
TRBJ1-2 | . | many | TRBV27 | 12 | CASSRWGGGYTF | TGTGCCAGCAGCCGTTGGGGGGGTGGCTACACCTTC
TRBJ2-1 | . | . | TRBV7-3 | 12 | CASSFLDGEQFF | TGTGCCAGCAGCTTCCTAGATGGTGAGCAGTTCTTC
TRBJ2-5 | TRBD2 | few | TRBV5-6 | 16 | CASSRILAGPKETQYF | TGTGCCAGCAGCCGTATTTTAGCGGGACCCAAAGAGACCCAGTACTTC
TRBJ2-7 | . | many | TRBV12-5 | 14 | CASAHGGPTYEQYF | TGTGCTAGTGCCCACGGGGGGCCCACCTACGAGCAGTACTTC
TRBJ2-1 | TRBD2 | . | TRBV12-3/TRBV12-4 | 15 | CASSKRLAGDNEQFF | TGTGCCAGCAGTAAACGACTAGCGGGAGACAATGAGCAGTTCTTC
TRBJ2-7 | . | few | TRBV15 | 14 | CATSRALGSYEQYF | TGTGCCACCAGCAGAGCCTTAGGTTCCTACGAGCAGTACTTC
TRBJ2-7 | . | many | TRBV10-3 | 15 | CAISEPIERSDEQYF | TGTGCCATCAGTGAGCCCATAGAACGATCGGACGAGCAGTACTTC
TRBJ2-5 | . | . | TRBV5-1 | 15 | CASSLASRGEETQYF | TGCGCCAGCAGCTTGGCCTCGAGGGGAGAAGAGACCCAGTACTTC
TRBJ2-1 | . | many | TRBV7-2 | 12 | CASSLPDNEQFF | TGTGCCAGCAGCTTACCAGACAATGAGCAGTTCTTC
TRBJ2-7 | TRBD1 | . | TRBV19 | 15 | CASSIDRQGAYEQYF | TGTGCCAGTAGTATAGATCGACAGGGGGCATACGAGCAGTACTTC
TRBJ2-4 | TRBD2 | few | TRBV30 | 14 | CAWSEGTRENIQYF | TGTGCCTGGAGTGAGGGGACTAGGGAAAACATTCAGTACTTC
TRBJ2-1 | TRBD2 | many | TRBV7-9 | 17 | CASSVGTSGSSIDEQFF | TGTGCCAGCAGCGTCGGCACTAGCGGGAGCTCGATCGATGAGCAGTTCTTC
TRBJ2-5 | . | . | TRBV12-3/TRBV12-4 | 14 | CATTTSADQETQYF | TGTGCCACCACGACGAGCGCCGACCAAGAGACCCAGTACTTC
TRBJ1-2 | . | . | TRBV14 | 14 | CASSQDRFNYGYTF | TGTGCCAGCAGCCAAGACCGGTTTAACTATGGCTACACCTTC
TRBJ2-5 | . | many | TRBV20-1 | 14 | CSARVSRGQETQYF | TGCAGTGCTAGAGTCTCGCGGGGCCAAGAGACCCAGTACTTC
TRBJ1-1 | . | many | TRBV12-3/TRBV12-4 | 13 | CASSFSWATEAFF | TGTGCCAGCAGTTTCTCCTGGGCCACTGAAGCTTTCTTT
TRBJ2-3 | . | many | TRBV4-1 | 16 | CASSHFAGVSTDTQYF | TGCGCCAGCAGCCACTTTGCCGGGGTGAGCACAGATACGCAGTATTTT
TRBJ2-3 | . | . | TRBV7-2 | 14 | CASSFAGGTDTQCF | .
TRBJ1-5 | . | many | TRBV20-1 | 11 | CSARGLDSQHF | TGCAGTGCTAGAGGATTGGATTCCCAGCATTTT